These 21 T cell receptor beta chains were sequenced from one sample in a study of cytomegalovirus exposure and HLA in healthy donors. The PCR had 60 Vbeta and 13 Jbeta primers. Produced via immunoSEQ multiplex PCR; TCRdb's table is partial and in-frame only. This sample has some 200,000 clones; 65% to 85% occur once, and the top ten carry roughly 0.71%. Input material: PBMCs. These TCRs come from a boy aged 2 to 10 in good health and CMV-seronegative.

The J gene is TRBJ1-1, the V gene TRBV7-9; possible D gene TRBD1, 6 bases. CDR3 length: 15 amino acids. Trimming left V 5 bases short and J 3 bases short, with 16 bases between. Germline lookup yields CDR1 SEHNR and CDR2 FQNEAQ (reference sequence). This chain's CDR3 is CASSSGDNIYTEAFF. CDR3 nucleotides: TGTGCCAGCAGCAGCGGGGACAATATATACACTGAAGCTTTCTTT.

The chain couples TRBV6-1 to TRBJ1-6; D call uncertain. V gave up 0 bases and J gave up 2 bases, with 5 bases separating them. Germline lookup yields CDR1 MNHNS and CDR2 SASEGT. CDR3 length: 15 residues. This CDR3 reads CASSEATAYNSPLHF. The CDR3 coding sequence is TGTGCCAGCAGTGAAGCAACAGCCTATAATTCACCCCTCCACTTT.

V is TRBV7-9 and J is TRBJ2-1, with 9 positions matching TRBD2. Germline V gene lookup returns CDR1 SEHNR and CDR2 FQNEAQ (reference sequence). This CDR3 has 16 amino acids. Trimming cost V 5 bases and J 7 bases; bases outside gene matches: 12. CDR3 nucleotide sequence: TGTGCCAGCAGCCCTACCGGACTAGCGCCCCAAAATGAGCAGTTCTTC. This translates into CASSPTGLAPQNEQFF.

This clone was counted a single time. This chain uses TRBV5-4 with TRBJ2-3; 9 bases map to TRBD2. Germline V gene sequence: CDR1 SGHNT, CDR2 YYREEE (reference sequence). This CDR3 comprises 15 residues. Trimming removed 5 bases from V and 0 bases from J; junction bases left unmatched: 4. The CDR3 DNA reads as TGTGCCAGCAGTAGTGCGGGAGGGAGCACAGATACGCAGTATTTT. Translated: CASSSAGGSTDTQYF.

The chain has TRBV12-5 and TRBJ2-3; 10 bases match TRBD1. The CDR3 runs to 16 residues. Trimming took 6 bases from V and 3 from J; bases not matched to a gene: 9. Germline-derived CDR1 and CDR2 are LGHNT and FRNRAP. CDR3 loop: CASGNLPGQGTDTQYF. CDR3 bases: TGTGCTAGTGGCAACCTTCCGGGACAGGGGACAGATACGCAGTATTTT.

This clone was seen a few times. V usage is TRBV6-6 and J usage is TRBJ1-1; D is possibly TRBD1 (5 bases). Per germline, CDR1 MNHNY and CDR2 SVGAGI (reference sequence). V lost 0 bases and J 5 bases, leaving 13 bases between the germline ends. The CDR3 is made up of 15 amino acids. This chain's CDR3 is CASSYSPGGRTEAFF. Written as DNA, the CDR3 is TGTGCCAGCAGTTACTCCCCCGGGGGGAGGACTGAAGCTTTCTTT.

The chain joins TRBV7-9 to TRBJ2-5; 7 bases agree with TRBD2. CDR1 and CDR2 (germline): SEHNR, FQNEAQ (reference sequence). The CDR3 is made up of 15 amino acids. The V and J ends lost 0 bases and 3 bases, in that order; junction bases with no gene match: 4. The CDR3 protein is CASSLAGGREETQYF. DNA of the CDR3: TGTGCCAGCAGCTTAGCGGGAGGGCGGGAAGAGACCCAGTACTTC.

The rearrangement joins TRBV7-8 to TRBJ2-1; the D gene is possibly TRBD2 (6 bases). Trimming removed 1 base at V and 12 bases at J, with 7 bases between. The CDR3 has 11 amino acids. In germline, CDR1 is SGHVS, CDR2 FQNEAQ. Here the CDR3 DNA reads TGTGCCAGCAGCTTAGGAGCGGGGCAGTTCTTC. Residues: CASSLGAGQFF.

The chain employs TRBV9 and TRBJ2-5; TRBD2 matches at 8 bases. The better agreement between TRBJ2-7 and the DNA end casts doubt on the J call. Germline CDR1 is SGDLS and CDR2 is YYNGEE. The CDR3 runs 15 residues. CDR3 sequence reads: CASSVGAGAYYEQYF. CDR3 DNA sequence: TGTGCCAGCAGCGTAGGAGCGGGGGCGTACTACGAGCAGTACTTC.

The CDR3 sequence: CAIDRGRVNTEAFF. In DNA, the CDR3 is TGTGCCATCGACAGGGGTCGTGTGAACACTGAAGCTTTCTTT. The chain is built from TRBV7-9 and TRBJ1-1, with 8 bases lining up with TRBD1. Trimming removed 10 bases from V and 0 bases from J; junction bases left unmatched: 7. Germline CDR1 reads SEHNR; CDR2 reads FQNEAQ (reference sequence). This CDR3 spans 14 amino acids.

J is TRBJ2-2 and V is TRBV2; D is perhaps TRBD1 (5 bases). Trimming removed 7 bases at V and 1 base at J, with 13 bases between. The CDR3 is 15 amino acids. Germline V gives CDR1 SNHLY, CDR2 FYNNEI. The CDR3 bases are TGTGCCAGCAATAAAGGCCAGGGGAACACCGGGGAGCTGTTTTTT. It encodes CASNKGQGNTGELFF.

The J gene is TRBJ2-1, the V gene TRBV6-5; weak D call: TRBD1 (6 bases). The V gene lost 4 bases and the J gene lost 0 bases, with 10 bases spanning the gap. The CDR3 totals 15 residues. Germline V gene sequence: CDR1 MNHEY, CDR2 SVGAGI. Here the CDR3 reads CASSLTGDSYNEQFF. CDR3 bases: TGTGCCAGCAGTTTGACAGGAGACTCCTACAATGAGCAGTTCTTC.

This sequence joins TRBV2 and TRBJ1-2, with D maybe TRBD1 (5 bases). The length of the CDR3 is 15 residues. V was cut by 0 bases and J by 4 bases, with 12 bases left in between. Per germline, CDR1 SNHLY and CDR2 FYNNEI. The CDR3: CASSEAGGGGYGYTF. In nucleotides, the CDR3 is TGTGCCAGCAGTGAAGCAGGTGGGGGGGGCTATGGCTACACCTTC.

The chain links TRBV11-2 to TRBJ2-2, with D tentatively TRBD2 (5 bases). Trimming left V 2 bases short and J 0 bases short, with 10 bases between. The germline gives CDR1 SGHAT, CDR2 FQNNGV. This CDR3 has 16 residues. CDR3 nucleotides: TGTGCCAGCAGCTTATTTGCGGGCGCGAACACCGGGGAGCTGTTTTTT. The encoded protein is CASSLFAGANTGELFF.

The chain couples TRBV7-9 to TRBJ2-3; 9 bases line up with TRBD1. From germline, CDR1 is SEHNR and CDR2 FQNEAQ (reference sequence). J lost 4 bases, V lost 1 base, and 9 bases had no gene match. This CDR3 spans 17 amino acids. The CDR3 loop is CASSLVLGTGRPDTQYF. DNA of the CDR3: TGTGCCAGCAGCTTAGTATTGGGGACAGGGAGACCAGATACGCAGTATTTT.

This chain joins TRBV4-2 and TRBJ1-3, with D possibly matching TRBD1 (5 bases). CDR3 length equals 16 residues. Trimming removed 7 bases from V and 0 bases from J, with 16 bases in between. CDR1 LGHNA and CDR2 YNFKEQ come from the germline V gene. CDR3 region: CASTEGTLSSGNTIYF. CDR3 bases: TGTGCCAGCACTGAGGGGACTTTAAGCTCTGGAAACACCATATATTTT.

The chain combines TRBV19 with TRBJ1-5, with 7 bases that match TRBD1. This CDR3 region has 16 residues. V was pared by 3 bases and J by 1 base, with 6 bases of the junction left unmatched. Germline CDR1 is LNHDA and CDR2 is SQIVND (reference sequence). The CDR3 here is CASSIGTRGSNQPQHF. CDR3 DNA: TGTGCCAGTAGTATTGGGACCAGGGGGAGCAATCAGCCCCAGCATTTT.

This clone was seen once. The chain links TRBV6-1 to TRBJ2-4, with TRBD1 matching over 7 bases. Germline V lookup: CDR1 MNHNS, CDR2 SASEGT. V gave up 4 bases and J gave up 0 bases; unmatched junction bases: 12. The CDR3 length is 18 residues. The CDR3 sequence: CASSGARQGLIAKNIQYF. CDR3 in DNA: TGTGCCAGCAGTGGGGCAAGACAGGGCCTGATAGCCAAAAACATTCAGTACTTC.

The chain employs TRBV12-5 and TRBJ2-3, with TRBD2 identical over 12 bases. J was trimmed by 3 bases and V by 4 bases; bases with no gene match: 5. The CDR3 runs 16 residues. Germline CDR1 reads LGHNT; CDR2 reads FRNRAP. The CDR3 region is CASGSRTSGVTDTQYF. DNA of the CDR3: TGTGCTAGTGGTTCCAGGACTAGCGGGGTGACAGATACGCAGTATTTT. The full variable domain, completed using reference TRBV12-5 and TRBJ2-3, is DARVTQTPRHKVTEMGQEVTMRCQPILGHNTVFWYRQTMMQGLELLAYFRNRAPLDDSGMPKDRFSAEMPDATLATLKIQPSEPRDSAVYFCASGSRTSGVTDTQYFGPGTRLTVL.

This clone was found once. This chain's CDR3 is CASSRRLASNTGELFF. The CDR3, as DNA: TGTGCCAGCTCACGGAGACTAGCGTCGAACACCGGGGAGCTGTTTTTT. The J gene is TRBJ2-2, the V gene TRBV18; 8 bases match TRBD2. V lost 4 bases and J lost 0; bases outside the gene matches: 4. The germline CDR1 and CDR2 sequences are KGHSH and LQKENI. The CDR3 contains 16 residues. The entire variable domain, with the rest obtained from reference TRBV18 and TRBJ2-2, is as follows: NAGVMQNPRHLVRRRGQEARLRCSPMKGHSHVYWYRQLPEEGLKFMVYLQKENIIDESGMPKERFSAEFPKEGPSILRIQQVVRGDSAAYFCASSRRLASNTGELFFGEGSRLTVL.

This CDR3 reads CASSQDVVAQETQYF. The CDR3 DNA sequence: TGTGCCAGCAGCCAAGATGTAGTAGCTCAAGAGACCCAGTACTTC. This chain uses TRBV4-2 with TRBJ2-5; D gene unclear. CDR1 and CDR2 from the germline V gene are LGHNA and YNFKEQ. V lost 0 bases to trimming and J lost 2 bases, with 10 bases between them. The CDR3 runs 15 residues.